This T cell receptor (beta chain) stems from a study of T cell changes during pregnancy in multiple sclerosis (dated by TCRdb to the late 2010s). The study in broad terms: The study examined how the T cell repertoire changed over the course of pregnancy in women with multiple sclerosis.

The CDR3 starts with the cysteine, ends with the phenylalanine, and has 17 residues. CDR3 DNA only is kept here, 51 bases in frame from base 1. CDR1 and CDR2 are drawn from the germline V gene: MNHNS, SASEGT. The junction shows trimming of 2 bases on V and 1 base on J, and the gene matches do not reach 4 bases of it. About this clone itself: Its antigen is not yet known. No base-level quality is on record; no much larger clone is a single base apart.

The library was produced with the immunoSEQ multiplex PCR assay. The clones in this table, taken by TCRdb from immuneACCESS, are in-frame only. Not every clone is retained; where verified, under half of the shortfall comes from an unresolved V gene, and the cause of the rest is unknown. For this sample the table gives under 35,000 clones, of which more than 70% were detected only once. The ten biggest clones cover just over 8% of the sample. This receptor was taken from a female donor with multiple sclerosis, enrolled in a pregnancy study. The V and J segments used are TRBV6-1 and TRBJ2-2, with 10 bases matching TRBD2. The sample here was CD8+ T cells from peripheral blood mononuclear cells, taken after pregnancy. The DNA sequence follows: TGTGCCAGCAGTGAACCCTTAGCGGGGGGGAACACCGGGGAGCTGTTTTTT. Its translation is CASSEPLAGGNTGELFF.